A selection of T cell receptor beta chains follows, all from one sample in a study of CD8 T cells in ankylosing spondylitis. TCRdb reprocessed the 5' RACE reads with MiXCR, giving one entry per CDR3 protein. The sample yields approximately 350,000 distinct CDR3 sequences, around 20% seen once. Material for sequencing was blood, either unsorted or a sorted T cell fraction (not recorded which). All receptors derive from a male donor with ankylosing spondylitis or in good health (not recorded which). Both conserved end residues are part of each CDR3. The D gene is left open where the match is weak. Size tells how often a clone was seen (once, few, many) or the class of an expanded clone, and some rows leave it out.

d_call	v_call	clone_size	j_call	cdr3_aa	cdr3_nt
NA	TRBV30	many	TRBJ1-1	CAWSVLGNTEAFF	TGTGCCTGGAGTGTTTTGGGGAACACTGAAGCTTTCTTT
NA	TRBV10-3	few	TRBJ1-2	CAISEQDKLTTYGYTF	TGTGCCATCAGTGAACAGGACAAACTTACTACTTATGGCTACACCTTC
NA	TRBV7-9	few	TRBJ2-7	CASSPRPGGYEQYF	TGTGCCAGCAGCCCCCGCCCAGGGGGGTACGAGCAGTACTTC
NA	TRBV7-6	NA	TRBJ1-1	CASSLVHLTEAFF	TGTGCCAGCAGCTTAGTGCATCTTACTGAAGCTTTCTTT
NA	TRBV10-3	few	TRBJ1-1	CAISDGRNKRLTEAFF	TGTGCCATCAGTGATGGACGAAACAAGAGACTCACTGAAGCTTTCTTT
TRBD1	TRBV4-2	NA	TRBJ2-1	CASSQGTTGVNYNEQFF	TGTGCCAGCAGCCAAGGAACGACAGGGGTCAACTACAATGAGCAGTTCTTC
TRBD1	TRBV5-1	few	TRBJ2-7	CASSDGQGMMPYEQYF	TGCGCCAGCAGCGACGGACAGGGGATGATGCCCTACGAGCAGTACTTC
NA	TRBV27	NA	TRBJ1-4	CASSANPGKLFF	TGTGCCAGCAGTGCGAATCCCGGAAAACTGTTTTTT
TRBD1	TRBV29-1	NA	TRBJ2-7	CSVGQGGLFYEQYF	TGCAGCGTGGGACAGGGGGGTCTGTTCTACGAGCAGTACTTC
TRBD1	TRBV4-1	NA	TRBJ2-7	CASSQGTGGFEQYF	TGCGCCAGCAGCCAAGGGACAGGGGGATTCGAGCAGTACTTC
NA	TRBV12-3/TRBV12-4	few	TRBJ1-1	CASSLDNANTEAFF	TGTGCCAGCAGTTTAGATAACGCGAACACTGAAGCTTTCTTT
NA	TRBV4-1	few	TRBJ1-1	CASSQDPENTEAFF	TGCGCCAGCAGCCAAGATCCCGAGAACACTGAAGCTTTCTTT
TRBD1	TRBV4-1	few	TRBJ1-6	CASSQDSGQGVSPLHF	TGCGCCAGCAGCCAAGATTCTGGACAGGGCGTTTCACCCCTCCACTTT
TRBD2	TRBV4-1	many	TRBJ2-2	CASSQDSGGNTGELFF	TGCGCCAGCAGCCAAGATAGCGGGGGGAACACCGGGGAGCTGTTTTTT
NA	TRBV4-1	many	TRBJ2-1	CASSQGLLMANEQFF	TGCGCCAGCAGCCAAGGACTCCTGATGGCGAATGAGCAGTTCTTC
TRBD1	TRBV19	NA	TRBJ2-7	CASSSLGQTSYEQYF	TGTGCCAGTAGCAGCCTGGGACAGACTTCCTACGAGCAGTACTTC
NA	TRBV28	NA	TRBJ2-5	CASSPPGTRQETQYF	TGTGCCAGCAGTCCCCCCGGGACAAGACAAGAGACCCAGTACTTC
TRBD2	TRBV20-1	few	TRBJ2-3	CSARDDWLAGGKDTQYF	TGCAGTGCTAGAGATGATTGGCTAGCGGGGGGAAAGGATACGCAGTATTTT
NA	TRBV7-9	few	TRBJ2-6	CASSDWSTGANVLTF	TGTGCCAGCAGCGACTGGTCTACCGGGGCCAACGTCCTGACTTTC
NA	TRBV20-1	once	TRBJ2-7	CSARKIGSWPYEQYF	TGCAGTGCTAGAAAAATTGGTAGTTGGCCCTACGAGCAGTACTTC
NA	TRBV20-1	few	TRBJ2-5	CSAWVDGAGETQYF	TGCAGTGCTTGGGTAGATGGAGCAGGGGAGACCCAGTACTTC
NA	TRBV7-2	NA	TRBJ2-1	CASSLFAEYNEQFF	TGTGCCAGCAGCTTGTTTGCGGAGTACAATGAGCAGTTCTTC
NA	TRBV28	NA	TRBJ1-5	CASSLGFLSNQPQHF	TGTGCCAGCAGTTTGGGGTTTCTTAGCAATCAGCCCCAGCATTTT
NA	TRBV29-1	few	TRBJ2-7	CSVRDRRYTYEQYF	TGCAGCGTTCGCGACAGGCGCTACACCTACGAGCAGTACTTC
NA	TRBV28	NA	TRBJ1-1	CASCQAWGLENTEAFF	TGTGCCAGCTGCCAGGCGTGGGGTCTGGAAAACACTGAAGCTTTCTTT
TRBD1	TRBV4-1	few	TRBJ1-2	CASSQDGAGGFGYTF	TGCGCCAGCAGCCAAGATGGGGCAGGGGGATTTGGCTACACCTTC